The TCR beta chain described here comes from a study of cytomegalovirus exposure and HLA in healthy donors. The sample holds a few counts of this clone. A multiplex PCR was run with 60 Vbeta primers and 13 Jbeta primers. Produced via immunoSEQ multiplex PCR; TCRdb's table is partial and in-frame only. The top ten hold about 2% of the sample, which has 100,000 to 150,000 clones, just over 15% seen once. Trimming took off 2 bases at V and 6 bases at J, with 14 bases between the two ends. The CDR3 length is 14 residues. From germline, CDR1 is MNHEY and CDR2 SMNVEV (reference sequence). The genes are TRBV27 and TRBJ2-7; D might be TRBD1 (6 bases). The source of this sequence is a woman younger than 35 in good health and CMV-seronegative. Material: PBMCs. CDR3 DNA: TGTGCCAGCAGTTTAGGGGGCCCCGCGCGCGAGCAGTACTTC. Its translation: CASSLGGPAREQYF.